These T cell receptor beta chains were read from a single sample in a study of blood T cells in healthy people across ages. MiXCR, run by TCRdb on the 5' RACE reads, gives a single entry per CDR3 protein. The sample carries 1,500,000 or so distinct CDR3 sequences, approximately 59% recorded once. Material for sequencing was blood. Receptors were obtained from a man aged 18 to 29 in good health. CDR3s include the opening cysteine and the closing phenylalanine or tryptophan. The D gene is left open where the match is weak. Size tells how often a clone was seen (once, few, many) or the class of an expanded clone, and some rows leave it out.

clone_size,d_call,j_call,v_call,cdr3_length,cdr3_aa,cdr3_nt
few,TRBD2,TRBJ2-1,TRBV29-1,13,CSVIAGAYNEQFF,TGCAGCGTAATAGCGGGGGCTTACAATGAGCAGTTCTTC
-,TRBD1,TRBJ2-3,TRBV9,13,CASSVKGGPTQYF,TGTGCCAGCAGCGTCAAAGGGGGCCCTACGCAGTATTTT
few,TRBD1,TRBJ2-1,TRBV5-1,13,CASSLDRANEQFF,TGTGCCAGCAGCTTGGACAGGGCGAATGAGCAGTTCTTC
-,TRBD2,TRBJ2-5,TRBV11-2,13,CASSPAGEFYPYF,TGTGCCAGCAGCCCGGCGGGGGAGTTTTACCCGTACTTC
-,-,TRBJ2-3,TRBV2,15,CASSEGQALGDTQYF,TGTGCCAGCAGTGAAGGTCAGGCGTTAGGAGATACGCAGTATTTT
few,TRBD1,TRBJ2-5,TRBV12-3/TRBV12-4,15,CASSWGQGAGETQYF,TGTGCCAGCAGTTGGGGACAGGGGGCTGGAGAGACCCAGTACTTC
few,-,TRBJ2-5,TRBV20-1,13,CSAAGGIRETQYF,TGCAGTGCGGCTGGGGGTATTAGAGAGACCCAGTACTTC
-,-,TRBJ2-1,TRBV4-3,16,CASSQDWPGVYNEQFF,TGCGCCAGCAGCCAAGATTGGCCGGGGGTTTACAATGAGCAGTTCTTC
-,-,TRBJ1-2,TRBV5-1,12,CASSILGEGYTF,TGCGCCAGCAGCATTCTCGGGGAAGGCTACACCTTC
few,-,TRBJ2-7,TRBV29-1,13,CSVNSEVSYEQYF,TGCAGCGTCAATTCTGAGGTTTCCTACGAGCAGTACTTC
once,-,TRBJ2-5,TRBV2,14,CASSIGTWQETQYF,TGTGCCAGCAGTATAGGGACATGGCAAGAGACCCAGTACTTC
-,TRBD1,TRBJ2-7,TRBV4-3,13,CASSQTGFGEQYF,TGCGCCAGCAGCCAGACAGGGTTCGGCGAGCAGTACTTC
-,-,TRBJ2-2,TRBV4-1,15,CASSQVATPYWELFF,TGCGCCAGCAGCCAAGTCGCGACTCCGTATTGGGAGCTGTTTTTT
-,-,TRBJ2-4,TRBV7-9,16,CASSLVIAGFKNIQYF,TGTGCCAGCAGCTTAGTAATTGCGGGGTTCAAAAACATTCAGTACTTC
-,TRBD1,TRBJ2-1,TRBV5-1,16,CASSPLSGGAFNEQFF,TGCGCCAGCAGCCCATTGTCAGGGGGCGCGTTCAATGAGCAGTTCTTC
few,-,TRBJ2-5,TRBV29-1,12,CSILQEDETQYF,TGCAGCATCCTGCAGGAGGACGAGACCCAGTACTTC
-,-,TRBJ2-1,TRBV25-1,13,CASTPRGNNEQFF,TGTGCCAGCACCCCGCGAGGGAACAATGAGCAGTTCTTC
-,-,TRBJ2-3,TRBV11-3,14,CASSLGVGADTQYF,TGTGCCAGCAGCCTAGGGGTGGGGGCAGATACGCAGTATTTT
few,-,TRBJ2-7,TRBV7-9,13,CATRMDTPYEQYF,TGTGCCACCCGTATGGACACCCCCTACGAGCAGTACTTC
-,-,TRBJ1-1,TRBV9,15,CASSVNLRENTEAFF,TGTGCCAGCAGCGTTAACCTCAGGGAGAACACTGAAGCTTTCTTT
-,-,TRBJ2-3,TRBV11-2,12,CASSLAGVTQYF,TGTGCCAGCAGCCTAGCCGGTGTTACGCAGTATTTT
few,TRBD1,TRBJ1-1,TRBV20-1,14,CSPDRGPVNTEAFF,TGCAGTCCCGACAGGGGGCCCGTGAACACTGAAGCTTTCTTT
-,-,TRBJ2-1,TRBV5-4,17,CASSLGQQPPLNNEQFF,TGTGCCAGCAGCTTGGGACAGCAACCTCCTCTAAACAATGAGCAGTTCTTC
-,TRBD2,TRBJ2-7,TRBV6-6,15,CASSYGTSVKYEQYF,TGTGCCAGCAGTTACGGGACTAGCGTAAAGTACGAGCAGTACTTC
few,-,TRBJ2-7,TRBV7-8,13,CASSPNLKYEQYF,TGTGCCAGCAGCCCAAATTTAAAATACGAGCAGTACTTC
-,TRBD2,TRBJ2-1,TRBV18,18,CASSPEPGLAGPLNEQFF,TGTGCCAGCTCACCAGAACCGGGACTAGCGGGACCGCTCAATGAGCAGTTCTTC
-,-,TRBJ1-1,TRBV19,16,CASPPATDTMNTEAFF,TGTGCCAGCCCTCCGGCGACAGATACCATGAACACTGAAGCTTTCTTT
-,TRBD1,TRBJ2-5,TRBV27,13,CASRRRTGETQYF,TGTGCCAGCAGACGAAGGACAGGGGAGACCCAGTACTTC
few,-,TRBJ2-1,TRBV7-2,14,CASSFPRLGNEQFF,TGTGCCAGCAGCTTCCCAAGACTAGGGAATGAGCAGTTCTTC
-,-,TRBJ2-1,TRBV6-5,20,CASSYSIQHQQRGGYNEQFF,TGTGCCAGCAGTTACTCGATTCAACATCAGCAGAGGGGGGGTTACAATGAGCAGTTCTTC
-,-,TRBJ2-1,TRBV4-1,17,CASSQNPGPELNNEQFF,TGCGCCAGCAGCCAAAACCCCGGCCCAGAGTTAAACAATGAGCAGTTCTTC
-,TRBD2,TRBJ2-3,TRBV7-9,15,CASSYGGGAPDTQYF,TGTGCCAGCAGCTACGGCGGGGGGGCCCCAGATACGCAGTATTTT
-,-,TRBJ2-3,TRBV7-9,15,CASSSQEAGTDTQYF,TGTGCCAGCAGCTCACAGGAGGCCGGGACAGATACGCAGTATTTT
-,-,TRBJ1-2,TRBV4-1,15,CASSQDLGGGSGYTF,TGCGCCAGCAGCCAAGATCTGGGGGGAGGATCTGGCTACACCTTC
-,TRBD1,TRBJ2-5,TRBV7-8,16,CASSLLRTGGKETQYF,TGTGCCAGCAGCTTACTTAGGACAGGGGGCAAAGAGACCCAGTACTTC